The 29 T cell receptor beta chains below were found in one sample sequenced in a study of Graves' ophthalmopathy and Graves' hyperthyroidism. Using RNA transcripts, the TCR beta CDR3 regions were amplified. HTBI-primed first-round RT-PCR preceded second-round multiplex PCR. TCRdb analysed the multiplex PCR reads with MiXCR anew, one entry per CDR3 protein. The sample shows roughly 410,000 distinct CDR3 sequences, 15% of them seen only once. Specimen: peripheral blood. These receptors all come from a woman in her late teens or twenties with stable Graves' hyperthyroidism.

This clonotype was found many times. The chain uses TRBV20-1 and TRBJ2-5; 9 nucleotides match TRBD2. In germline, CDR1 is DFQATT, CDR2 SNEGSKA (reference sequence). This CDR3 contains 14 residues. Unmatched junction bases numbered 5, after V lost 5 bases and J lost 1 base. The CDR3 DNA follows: TGCAGTGCTGGTCTAGCGGGGCGCCAAGAGACCCAGTACTTC. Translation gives CSAGLAGRQETQYF.

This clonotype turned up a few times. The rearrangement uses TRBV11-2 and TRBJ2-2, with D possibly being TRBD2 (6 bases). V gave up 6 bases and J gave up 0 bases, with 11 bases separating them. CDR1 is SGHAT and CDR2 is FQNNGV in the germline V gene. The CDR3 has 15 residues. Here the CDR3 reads CASSPPGANTGELFF. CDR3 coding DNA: TGTGCCAGCAGTCCCCCGGGGGCGAACACCGGGGAGCTGTTTTTT.

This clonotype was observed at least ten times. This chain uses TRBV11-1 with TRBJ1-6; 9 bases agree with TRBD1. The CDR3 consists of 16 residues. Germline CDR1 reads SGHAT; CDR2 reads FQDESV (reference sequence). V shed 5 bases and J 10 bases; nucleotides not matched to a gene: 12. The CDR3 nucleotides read TGTGCCAGCAGCCTATATTCCGGGACAGGGTCCTCACCCCTCCACTTT. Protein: CASSLYSGTGSSPLHF.

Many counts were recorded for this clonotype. CDR3 bases: TGCAGTGCCGAGCCCGGGGGGGTGACGGACGAGCAGTACTTC. Translated: CSAEPGGVTDEQYF. This chain uses TRBV20-1 with TRBJ2-7; 8 nucleotides agree with TRBD2. The CDR3 loop spans 14 amino acids. After removal of 6 bases from V and 5 bases from J, the junction contained 12 bases not matched to a gene. Germline CDR1 is DFQATT and CDR2 is SNEGSKA (reference sequence).

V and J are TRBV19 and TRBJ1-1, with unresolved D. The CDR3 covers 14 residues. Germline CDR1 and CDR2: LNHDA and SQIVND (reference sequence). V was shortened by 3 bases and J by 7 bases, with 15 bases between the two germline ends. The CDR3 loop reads CASSINGWAYEAFF. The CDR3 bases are TGTGCCAGTAGTATCAACGGCTGGGCCTATGAAGCTTTCTTT.

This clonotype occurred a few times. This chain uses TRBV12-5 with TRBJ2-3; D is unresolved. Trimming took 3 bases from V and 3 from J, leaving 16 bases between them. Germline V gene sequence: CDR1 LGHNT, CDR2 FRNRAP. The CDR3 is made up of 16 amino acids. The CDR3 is CASGFAPGAETDTQYF. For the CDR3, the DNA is TGTGCTAGTGGTTTTGCCCCGGGCGCTGAAACAGATACGCAGTATTTT.

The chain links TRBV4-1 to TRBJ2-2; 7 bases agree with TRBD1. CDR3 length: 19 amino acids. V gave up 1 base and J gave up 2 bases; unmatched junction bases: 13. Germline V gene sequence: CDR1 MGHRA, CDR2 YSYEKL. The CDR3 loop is CASSQVFHRGQTNTGELFF. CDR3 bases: TGCGCCAGCAGCCAAGTTTTCCACAGGGGTCAAACCAACACCGGGGAGCTGTTTTTT.

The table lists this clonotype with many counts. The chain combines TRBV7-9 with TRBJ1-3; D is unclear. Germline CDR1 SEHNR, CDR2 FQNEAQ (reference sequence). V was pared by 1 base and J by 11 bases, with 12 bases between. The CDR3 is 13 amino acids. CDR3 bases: TGTGCCAGCAGCTTAGGCACATTGGGAGCCATATATTTT. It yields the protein CASSLGTLGAIYF.

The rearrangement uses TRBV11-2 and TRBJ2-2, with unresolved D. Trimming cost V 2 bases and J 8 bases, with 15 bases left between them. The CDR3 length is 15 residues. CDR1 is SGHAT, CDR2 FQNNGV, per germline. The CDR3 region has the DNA TGTGCCAGCAGCTTACGAAACGGACGAGAAGGGGAGCTGTTTTTT. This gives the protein CASSLRNGREGELFF.

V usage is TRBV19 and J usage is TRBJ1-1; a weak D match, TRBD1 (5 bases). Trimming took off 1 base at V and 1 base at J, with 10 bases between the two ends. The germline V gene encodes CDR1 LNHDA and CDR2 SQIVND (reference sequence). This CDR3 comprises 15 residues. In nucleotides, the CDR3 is TGTGCCAGTAGTATAGTTGGGGGAGGGAACACTGAAGCTTTCTTT. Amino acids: CASSIVGGGNTEAFF.

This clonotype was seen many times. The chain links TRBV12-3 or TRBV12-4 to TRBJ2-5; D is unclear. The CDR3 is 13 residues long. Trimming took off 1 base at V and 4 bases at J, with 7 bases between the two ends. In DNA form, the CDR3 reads TGTGCCAGCAGTTTAGGGCAGGTAGAGACCCAGTACTTC. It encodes CASSLGQVETQYF.

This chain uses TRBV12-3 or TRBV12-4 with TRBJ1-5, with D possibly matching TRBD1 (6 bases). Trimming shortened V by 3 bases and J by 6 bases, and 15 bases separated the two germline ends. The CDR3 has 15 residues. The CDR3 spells CASSFWAGVLQPQHF. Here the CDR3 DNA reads TGTGCCAGCAGTTTCTGGGCAGGGGTGCTTCAGCCCCAGCATTTT.

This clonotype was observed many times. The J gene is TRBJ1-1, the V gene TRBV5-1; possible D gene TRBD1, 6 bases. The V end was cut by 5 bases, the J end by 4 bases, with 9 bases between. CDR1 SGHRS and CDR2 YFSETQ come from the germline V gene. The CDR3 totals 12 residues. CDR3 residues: CASRVTGTEAFF. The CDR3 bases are TGCGCCAGCAGGGTGACAGGCACTGAAGCTTTCTTT. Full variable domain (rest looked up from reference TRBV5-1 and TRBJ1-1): KAGVTQTPRYLIKTRGQQVTLSCSPISGHRSVSWYQQTPGQGLQFLFEYFSETQRNKGNFPGRFSGRQFSNSRSEMNVSTLELGDSALYLCASRVTGTEAFFGQGTRLTVV.

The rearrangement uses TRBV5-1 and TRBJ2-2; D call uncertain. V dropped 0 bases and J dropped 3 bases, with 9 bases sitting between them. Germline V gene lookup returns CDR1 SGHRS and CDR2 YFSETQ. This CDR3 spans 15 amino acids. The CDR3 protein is CASSLDGVYTGELFF. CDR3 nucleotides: TGCGCCAGCAGCTTGGATGGGGTTTACACCGGGGAGCTGTTTTTT.

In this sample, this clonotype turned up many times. CDR3 sequence reads: CASSYATGQETQYF. DNA of the CDR3: TGTGCCAGCAGCTACGCGACTGGCCAAGAGACCCAGTACTTC. This sequence joins TRBV6-5 and TRBJ2-5; D not resolved. CDR3 length: 14 amino acids. V was shortened by 6 bases and J by 1 base, with 12 bases between the two germline ends. Germline V gives CDR1 MNHEY, CDR2 SVGAGI.

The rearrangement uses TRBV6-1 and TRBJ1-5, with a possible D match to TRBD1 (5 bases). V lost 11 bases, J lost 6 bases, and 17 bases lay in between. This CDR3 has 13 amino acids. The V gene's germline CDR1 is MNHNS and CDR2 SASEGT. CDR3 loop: CASSGRNGQPQHF. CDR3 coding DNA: TGTGCCTCATCAGGGCGAAATGGTCAGCCCCAGCATTTT.

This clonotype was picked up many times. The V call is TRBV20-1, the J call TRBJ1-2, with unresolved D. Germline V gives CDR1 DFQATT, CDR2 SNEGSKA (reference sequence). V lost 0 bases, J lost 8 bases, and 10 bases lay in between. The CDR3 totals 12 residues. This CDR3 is CSARDGGSGYTF. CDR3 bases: TGCAGTGCTAGAGATGGAGGGAGCGGCTACACCTTC.

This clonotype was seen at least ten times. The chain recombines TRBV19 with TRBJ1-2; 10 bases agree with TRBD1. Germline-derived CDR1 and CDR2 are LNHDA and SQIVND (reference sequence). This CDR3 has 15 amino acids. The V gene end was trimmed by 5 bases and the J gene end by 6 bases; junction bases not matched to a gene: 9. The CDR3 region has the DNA TGTGCCAGTAGTGCTCGGGACAGGGGTTATGATGGCTACACCTTC. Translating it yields CASSARDRGYDGYTF.

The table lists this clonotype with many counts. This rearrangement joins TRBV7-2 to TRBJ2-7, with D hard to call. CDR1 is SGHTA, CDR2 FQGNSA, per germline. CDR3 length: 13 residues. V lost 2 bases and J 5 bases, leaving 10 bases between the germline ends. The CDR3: CASSLTRSDEQYF. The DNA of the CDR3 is TGTGCCAGCAGCTTAACCCGATCTGACGAGCAGTACTTC.

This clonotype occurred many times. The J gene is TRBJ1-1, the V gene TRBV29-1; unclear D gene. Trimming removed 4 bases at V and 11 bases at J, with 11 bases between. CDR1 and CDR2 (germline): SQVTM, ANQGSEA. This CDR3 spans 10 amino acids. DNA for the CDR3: TGCAGCGTTGCACCCGGGGATGCTTTCTTT. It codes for CSVAPGDAFF.

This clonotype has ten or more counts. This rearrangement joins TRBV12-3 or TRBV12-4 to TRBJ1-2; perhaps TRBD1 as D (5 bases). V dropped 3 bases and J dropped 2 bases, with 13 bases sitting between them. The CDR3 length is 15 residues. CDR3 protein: CASSFPGSRNYGYTF. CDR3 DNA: TGTGCCAGCAGTTTTCCAGGGTCCCGGAACTATGGCTACACCTTC.

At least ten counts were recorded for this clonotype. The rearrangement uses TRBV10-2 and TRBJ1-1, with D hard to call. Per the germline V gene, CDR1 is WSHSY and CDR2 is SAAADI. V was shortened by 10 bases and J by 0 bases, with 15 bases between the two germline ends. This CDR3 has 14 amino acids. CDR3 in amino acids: CATTRSWMNTEAFF. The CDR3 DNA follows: TGCGCCACTACGAGATCCTGGATGAACACTGAAGCTTTCTTT.

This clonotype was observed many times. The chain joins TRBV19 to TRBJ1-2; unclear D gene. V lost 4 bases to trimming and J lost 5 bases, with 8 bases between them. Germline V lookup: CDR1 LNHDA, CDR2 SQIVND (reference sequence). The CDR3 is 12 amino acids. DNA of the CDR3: TGTGCCAGTAGTAACATCCCTTATGGCTACACCTTC. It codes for CASSNIPYGYTF.

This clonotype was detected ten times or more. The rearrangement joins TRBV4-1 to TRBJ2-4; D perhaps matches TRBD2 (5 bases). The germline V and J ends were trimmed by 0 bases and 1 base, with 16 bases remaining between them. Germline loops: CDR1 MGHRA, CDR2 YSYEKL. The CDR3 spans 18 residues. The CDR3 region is CASSQDGSTITAKNIQYF. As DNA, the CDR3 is TGCGCCAGCAGCCAAGATGGGAGTACCATTACGGCCAAAAACATTCAGTACTTC.

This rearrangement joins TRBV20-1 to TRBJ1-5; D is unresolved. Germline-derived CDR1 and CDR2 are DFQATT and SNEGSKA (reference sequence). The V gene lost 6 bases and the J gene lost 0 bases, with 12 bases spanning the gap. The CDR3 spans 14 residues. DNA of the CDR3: TGCAGTGCAAGTCTTTGGGGTAGCAATCAGCCCCAGCATTTT. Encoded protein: CSASLWGSNQPQHF.

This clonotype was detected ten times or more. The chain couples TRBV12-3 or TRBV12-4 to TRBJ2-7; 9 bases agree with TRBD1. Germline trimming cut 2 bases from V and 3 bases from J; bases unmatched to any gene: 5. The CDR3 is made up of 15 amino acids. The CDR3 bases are TGTGCCAGCAGTTTAAGCGGGACAGGGCTCTACGAGCAGTACTTC. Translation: CASSLSGTGLYEQYF.

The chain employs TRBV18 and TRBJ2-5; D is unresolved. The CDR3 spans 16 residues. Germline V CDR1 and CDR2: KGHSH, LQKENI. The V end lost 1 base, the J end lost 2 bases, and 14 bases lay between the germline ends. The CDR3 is CASSPLPVRTQETQYF. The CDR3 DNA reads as TGTGCCAGCTCACCACTCCCCGTAAGAACTCAAGAGACCCAGTACTTC. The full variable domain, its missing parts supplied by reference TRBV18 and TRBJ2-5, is NAGVMQNPRHLVRRRGQEARLRCSPMKGHSHVYWYRQLPEEGLKFMVYLQKENIIDESGMPKERFSAEFPKEGPSILRIQQVVRGDSAAYFCASSPLPVRTQETQYFGPGTRLLVL.

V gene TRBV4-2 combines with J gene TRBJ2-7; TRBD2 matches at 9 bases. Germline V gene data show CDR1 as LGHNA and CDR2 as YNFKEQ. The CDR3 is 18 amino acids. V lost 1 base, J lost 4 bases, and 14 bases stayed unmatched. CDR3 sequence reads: CASSQAALAGPGVYEQYF. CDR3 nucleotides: TGTGCCAGCAGCCAAGCGGCCCTAGCGGGGCCTGGGGTATACGAGCAGTACTTC.

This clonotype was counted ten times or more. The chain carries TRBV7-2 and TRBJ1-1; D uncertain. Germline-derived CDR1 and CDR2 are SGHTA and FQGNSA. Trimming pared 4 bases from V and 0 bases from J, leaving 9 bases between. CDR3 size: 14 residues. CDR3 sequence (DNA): TGTGCCAGCAGCTCCTTCCGCATGAACACTGAAGCTTTCTTT. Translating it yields CASSSFRMNTEAFF. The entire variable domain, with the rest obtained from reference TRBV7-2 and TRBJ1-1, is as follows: GAGVSQSPSNKVTEKGKDVELRCDPISGHTALYWYRQSLGQGLEFLIYFQGNSAPDKSGLPSDRFSAERTGGSVSTLTIQRTQQEDSAVYLCASSSFRMNTEAFFGQGTRLTVV.